The rows below give T cell receptor beta chains drawn from one sample of a study of cytomegalovirus exposure and HLA in healthy donors. Sequenced by immunoSEQ multiplex PCR; TCRdb stores in-frame clones only, minus some. Among about 200,000 clones listed, 70% to 85% were seen once. The sample was PBMCs. The origin of the receptors is a boy between 2 and 10 years old in good health and CMV-seronegative. CDR3s include the opening cysteine and the closing phenylalanine or tryptophan. D genes are given only for firm matches. Rows give clone size only sometimes, using once, few, many, or a class for an expanded clone.

clone size | D gene | J gene | CDR3 length | V gene | CDR3 DNA | CDR3 protein
- | - | TRBJ1-1 | 17 | TRBV7-8 | TGTGCCAGCAGCTTAGGCGGGGGATTAAGGCTGAACACTGAAGCTTTCTTT | CASSLGGGLRLNTEAFF
- | - | TRBJ2-3 | 17 | TRBV15 | TGTGCCACCAGGGAGTCGAGAGTCCCCTCGTTAGGAGATACGCAGTATTTT | CATRESRVPSLGDTQYF
- | TRBD1 | TRBJ2-1 | 13 | TRBV10-3 | TGTGCCATCAGGCCGGGACAGGGGAATGAGCAGTTCTTC | CAIRPGQGNEQFF
- | - | TRBJ2-5 | 14 | TRBV4-2 | TGTGCCAGCAGCCAAGATGCGAGTAAGGAGACCCAGTACTTC | CASSQDASKETQYF
- | TRBD1 | TRBJ2-7 | 15 | TRBV5-6 | TGTGCCAGCAGCGCACCGGGACAGGGCACGGGCGAGCAGTACTTC | CASSAPGQGTGEQYF
once | - | TRBJ2-7 | 16 | TRBV7-9 | TGTGCCAGCAGCTCCTCGAGACTAGTCGGAAATGACGAGCAGTACTTC | CASSSSRLVGNDEQYF
- | - | TRBJ1-5 | 13 | TRBV5-4 | TGTGCCAGCAGTTTAGACAGTAATCAGCCCCAGCATTTT | CASSLDSNQPQHF
few | TRBD1 | TRBJ2-2 | 17 | TRBV7-2 | TGTGCCAGCAGCCCGGATGGGTCGACAGGGATTGCCGGGGAGCTGTTTTTT | CASSPDGSTGIAGELFF
- | TRBD1 | TRBJ2-1 | 16 | TRBV4-3 | TGCGCCAGCAGCCAAGAAATCGGGACAGCCTACAATGAGCAGTTCTTC | CASSQEIGTAYNEQFF
- | TRBD2 | TRBJ2-1 | 11 | TRBV6-5 | TGTGCCAGCATAGCGGGAGTAAGGCAGTTCTTC | CASIAGVRQFF
- | TRBD2 | TRBJ2-3 | 14 | TRBV9 | TGTGCCAGCACGGCTAGCGGGGGCACAGATACGCAGTATTTT | CASTASGGTDTQYF
- | - | TRBJ1-1 | 13 | TRBV9 | TGTGCCAGCAGTCGTGGACAGCCCTCTGAAGCTTTCTTT | CASSRGQPSEAFF
- | - | TRBJ2-3 | 13 | TRBV30 | TGTGCCGGGAACAGGGGGGGGACAGATACGCAGTATTTT | CAGNRGGTDTQYF
once | TRBD2 | TRBJ2-3 | 15 | TRBV4-1 | TGCGCCAGCAGCCAAGAGCGGGGGTGGGCAGATACGCAGTATTTT | CASSQERGWADTQYF
few | - | TRBJ1-1 | 15 | TRBV4-2 | TGTGCCAGCAGCCAAGATTGGTCCGGGAACACTGAAGCTTTCTTT | CASSQDWSGNTEAFF